The 28 T cell receptor beta chains reported below all come from one sample, sequenced in a study of CD8+CD57+ T cells in acquired aplastic anemia. Genomic DNA acted as the template from which TCR beta VDJ combination and CDR3 sequence profiling were carried out. Each CDR3 protein gets one entry after TCRdb re-called the reads with MiXCR. The sample carries about 190,000 distinct CDR3 sequences, approximately 52% recorded once. The specimen was sorted CD4+, CD8+, or CD8+CD57+ T cells (not recorded which) from PBMCs. The receptors come from a human donor in good health, serving as a control.

The chain combines TRBV2 with TRBJ2-7; 7 bases are shared with TRBD1. Germline CDR1 reads SNHLY; CDR2 reads FYNNEI. The CDR3 is 16 amino acids. With 5 bases clipped from V and 6 bases from J, the junction kept 16 bases outside the gene matches. This CDR3 reads CASSREGAFGTGEQYF. The CDR3 DNA reads TGTGCCAGCAGTCGTGAGGGGGCCTTCGGGACGGGCGAGCAGTACTTC.

The chain carries TRBV25-1 and TRBJ1-5; D gene unclear. The germline V gene has CDR1 MGHDK and CDR2 SYGVNS. The CDR3 runs 14 residues. V gave up 5 bases and J gave up 0 bases, with 8 bases separating them. CDR3 sequence: CASSHTHSNQPQHF. CDR3 DNA: TGTGCCAGCAGTCACACTCATAGCAATCAGCCCCAGCATTTT. The full variable domain, in which reference TRBV25-1 and TRBJ1-5 provide the parts outside the CDR3, is EADIYQTPRYLVIGTGKKITLECSQTMGHDKMYWYQQDPGMELHLIHYSYGVNSTEKGDLSSESTVSRIRTEHFPLTLESARPSHTSQYLCASSHTHSNQPQHFGDGTRLSIL.

This clonotype was seen only a few times. This chain links TRBV9 with TRBJ1-1; perhaps TRBD1 as D (5 bases). Deletions cut 4 bases from V and 1 base from J, with 17 bases between. The CDR3 runs to 16 residues. Germline assignment: CDR1 SGDLS and CDR2 YYNGEE. CDR3 bases: TGTGCCAGCAGCTCTCCAGAGGGGATATGGAACACTGAAGCTTTCTTT. It specifies CASSSPEGIWNTEAFF.

The V gene is TRBV20-1, the J gene TRBJ2-3; 8 bases map to TRBD1. Germline V gene lookup returns CDR1 DFQATT and CDR2 SNEGSKA (reference sequence). The V gene end was trimmed by 5 bases and the J gene end by 4 bases; junction bases not matched to a gene: 5. CDR3 size: 13 residues. The CDR3 region is CSARQGRSDTQYF. The CDR3 bases are TGCAGTGCTCGACAGGGGAGGTCAGATACGCAGTATTTT.

The V call is TRBV7-2, the J call TRBJ1-2; a weak D match, TRBD1 (5 bases). V lost 1 base, J lost 5 bases, and 11 bases lay in between. The germline V gene has CDR1 SGHTA and CDR2 FQGNSA. This CDR3 has 14 amino acids. The CDR3 loop is CASSLDKGSYGYTF. In nucleotides, the CDR3 is TGTGCCAGCAGCTTAGACAAGGGGTCTTATGGCTACACCTTC.

The chain combines TRBV19 with TRBJ1-1; D unresolved. CDR1 is LNHDA, CDR2 SQIVND, per germline (reference sequence). V dropped 1 base and J dropped 1 base, with 4 bases sitting between them. The CDR3 totals 13 residues. CDR3 amino acids: CASSIGWNTEAFF. CDR3 DNA sequence: TGTGCCAGTAGTATAGGGTGGAACACTGAAGCTTTCTTT.

This clonotype occurred many times. The chain has TRBV7-8 and TRBJ1-1, with unresolved D. V lost 2 bases and J lost 1, with 17 bases in between. The CDR3 runs 17 residues. Germline CDR1 is SGHVS and CDR2 is FQNEAQ. The CDR3: CASSLPLRTRKNTEAFF. The DNA for the CDR3 is TGTGCCAGCAGCTTACCCCTCAGGACGAGAAAGAACACTGAAGCTTTCTTT.

The V and J genes are TRBV7-3 and TRBJ1-2, with D uncertain. Germline assignment: CDR1 SGHTA and CDR2 FQGTGA. The CDR3 is 10 amino acids. V dropped 11 bases and J dropped 1 base, with 5 bases sitting between them. The CDR3 DNA reads TGTGCCGTATATAACTATGGCTACACCTTC. Protein product: CAVYNYGYTF.

V and J are TRBV7-2 and TRBJ2-7; possible D gene TRBD1, 6 bases. V was clipped by 7 bases and J by 9 bases, with 19 bases between them. Germline V gene data show CDR1 as SGHTA and CDR2 as FQGNSA. CDR3 length: 13 amino acids. The CDR3 spells CASNSGTKGRQYF. In DNA, the CDR3 is TGTGCCAGCAACTCCGGGACAAAGGGAAGGCAGTACTTC.

This clonotype has more than one count but fewer than ten. The rearrangement links TRBV28 to TRBJ1-2; D gene ambiguous. This CDR3 region has 16 residues. Per germline, CDR1 MDHEN and CDR2 SYDVKM. Trimming removed 6 bases at V and 1 base at J, with 18 bases between. The CDR3 sequence: CASRPPGSGGNYGYTF. The DNA of the CDR3 is TGTGCCAGCAGACCACCTGGGTCAGGTGGTAACTATGGCTACACCTTC.

The table lists this clonotype with many counts. The chain recombines TRBV7-9 with TRBJ2-2; D remains unclear. This CDR3 spans 14 amino acids. Germline-derived CDR1 and CDR2 are SEHNR and FQNEAQ (reference sequence). The germline V and J ends were trimmed by 2 bases and 2 bases, with 6 bases remaining between them. CDR3 amino acids: CASSLSGNTGELFF. CDR3 sequence (DNA): TGTGCCAGCAGCTTATCAGGAAACACCGGGGAGCTGTTTTTT.

The chain links TRBV7-2 to TRBJ1-5; D is unclear. Germline V gene data show CDR1 as SGHTA and CDR2 as FQGNSA. Trimming pared 1 base from V and 4 bases from J, leaving 5 bases between. The CDR3 totals 13 residues. This CDR3 reads CASSLDQNQPQHF. The CDR3 coding sequence is TGTGCCAGCAGCTTAGACCAGAATCAGCCCCAGCATTTT.

In the case of this clonotype: At one end the junction does not follow the germline gene, possibly because of a read error. The CDR3 loop is CASSVAQVFTDTQYF. For the CDR3, the DNA is TGTGCCAGCAGCGTAGCCCAGGTTTTCACAGATACGCAGTATTTT. This chain connects TRBV7-9 to TRBJ2-3; D uncertain. CDR3 length equals 15 residues. Germline V gives CDR1 SEHNR, CDR2 FQNEAQ (reference sequence).

This chain uses TRBV29-1 with TRBJ1-1, with D possibly TRBD1 on 5 matching bases. From germline, CDR1 is SQVTM and CDR2 ANQGSEA. Trimming removed 3 bases from V and 3 bases from J, with 11 bases in between. The CDR3 spans 13 residues. The CDR3 nucleotides are TGCAGCGTTGAGGGGGTAGCAGACACTGAAGCTTTCTTT. Translating gives CSVEGVADTEAFF.

This clonotype appeared many times. J is TRBJ1-2 and V is TRBV27; no clear D gene. Germline V gene lookup returns CDR1 MNHEY and CDR2 SMNVEV (reference sequence). This CDR3 is 12 amino acids long. V was cut by 6 bases and J by 7 bases, with 12 bases left in between. CDR3 in DNA: TGTGCCAGCAGGGGCCAGGCTCGTGGCTACACCTTC. Its protein product is CASRGQARGYTF.

This clonotype was seen at least ten times. This sequence joins TRBV10-3 and TRBJ2-1, with 8 nucleotides matching TRBD2. V lost 6 bases, J lost 5 bases, and 3 bases stayed unmatched. CDR1 and CDR2 from the germline V gene are ENHRY and SYGVKD. CDR3 length equals 13 residues. CDR3 coding DNA: TGTGCCATCAGGACTAGCGAAAACAATGAGCAGTTCTTC. Its translation: CAIRTSENNEQFF.

Worth noting for this clonotype: The junction differs from germline at one of its ends, possibly a read error. The V call is TRBV19, the J call TRBJ2-2; TRBD2 might be the D (5 bases). The CDR3 covers 16 residues. Germline CDR1 reads LNHDA; CDR2 reads SQIVND (reference sequence). For the CDR3, the DNA is TGTGCCAGCCTATCCAGCGCCCCCGGGGAAACCGGGGAGCTGTGTTTT. Amino acid sequence: CASLSSAPGETGELCF.

This clonotype was observed many times. The chain's CDR3 is CATSAPDEPQHF. CDR3 in DNA: TGTGCCACCAGCGCCCCGGACGAGCCCCAGCATTTT. The chain has TRBV24-1 and TRBJ1-5, with no clear D. Germline CDR1 is KGHDR and CDR2 is SFDVKD. The CDR3 covers 12 residues. V lost 7 bases to trimming and J lost 8 bases, with 11 bases between them.

This sequence joins TRBV2 and TRBJ1-6; D is ambiguous. The CDR3 runs to 13 residues. CDR1 and CDR2 from the germline V gene are SNHLY and FYNNEI. V shed 3 bases and J shed 10 bases, with 10 bases lying between them. The CDR3, as DNA: TGTGCCAGCAGTGACGGAACCGGATCACCCCTCCACTTT. Its protein product is CASSDGTGSPLHF.

The table lists this clonotype with many counts. Written as DNA, the CDR3 is TGTGCCAGCAGATGGGACACCGTGAGAGAGACCCAGTACTTC. Translation gives CASRWDTVRETQYF. The chain couples TRBV11-2 to TRBJ2-5; maybe TRBD1 (6 bases). The CDR3 sequence is 14 residues long. Trimming pared 6 bases from V and 4 bases from J, leaving 15 bases between. Germline V gives CDR1 SGHAT, CDR2 FQNNGV.

This clonotype was seen just once. V gene TRBV5-6 combines with J gene TRBJ1-1; maybe TRBD1 (5 bases). From germline, CDR1 is SGHDT and CDR2 YYEEEE. This CDR3 has 15 amino acids. The ends were cut back, 2 bases at V and 1 base at J, with 12 bases in the middle. The CDR3 DNA sequence: TGTGCCAGCAGCTTTCATAGGGGCGCGAACACTGAAGCTTTCTTT. Translation gives CASSFHRGANTEAFF.

V gene TRBV2 combines with J gene TRBJ2-6; D unclear. Germline CDR1 SNHLY, CDR2 FYNNEI. V lost 2 bases, J lost 4 bases, and 6 bases lay in between. The CDR3 has 14 amino acids. The CDR3 loop is CASSERWGANVLTF. The CDR3 DNA is TGTGCCAGCAGTGAACGTTGGGGGGCCAACGTCCTGACTTTC.

This clonotype came up once. This chain connects TRBV7-2 to TRBJ2-7; 8 nucleotides match TRBD1. This CDR3 has 15 amino acids. With V trimmed by 3 bases and J by 3 bases, 7 bases remained unmatched. Looked up from germline, CDR1 is SGHTA and CDR2 is FQGNSA. CDR3 nucleotides: TGTGCCAGCAGCTTCGCCGGGACAGGAGTCTACGAGCAGTACTTC. This encodes CASSFAGTGVYEQYF. Looking up the rest from reference TRBV7-2 and TRBJ2-7 gives the full variable domain: GAGVSQSPSNKVTEKGKDVELRCDPISGHTALYWYRQSLGQGLEFLIYFQGNSAPDKSGLPSDRFSAERTGGSVSTLTIQRTQQEDSAVYLCASSFAGTGVYEQYFGPGTRLTVT.

In nucleotides, the CDR3 is TGTGCCAGCAGCCTCCTACAGGGGGGGCGAGAGACCCAGTACTTC. Translating gives CASSLLQGGRETQYF. This chain connects TRBV7-9 to TRBJ2-5, with D perhaps TRBD1 (8 bases). Germline V gene lookup returns CDR1 SEHNR and CDR2 FQNEAQ (reference sequence). This CDR3 is built from 15 residues. Trimming pared 5 bases from V and 4 bases from J, leaving 17 bases between.

At least ten counts were recorded for this clonotype. The rearrangement uses TRBV6-7 and TRBJ1-2; 12 nucleotides line up with TRBD1. TRBV6-7 is reported as an ORF; its role is uncertain. The trim removed 5 bases at V and 8 bases at J, leaving 9 bases unmatched. The CDR3 has 15 amino acids. The CDR3 is CASSMGTGGGGGYTF. The CDR3 bases are TGTGCCAGCAGTATGGGGACAGGGGGCGGGGGCGGCTACACCTTC.

The DNA of the CDR3 is TGCAGTGCGATCAGGGCCGAGGAGGGGGAGACCCAGTACTTC. It codes for CSAIRAEEGETQYF. The chain recombines TRBV20-1 with TRBJ2-5; D perhaps matches TRBD2 (6 bases). The CDR3 has 14 amino acids. V dropped 6 bases and J dropped 5 bases, with 19 bases sitting between them. CDR1 DFQATT and CDR2 SNEGSKA come from the germline V gene (reference sequence).

Ten or more counts support this clonotype. The gene calls are TRBV7-8 and TRBJ1-2; TRBD1 might be the D (6 bases). This CDR3 spans 14 amino acids. V lost 1 base and J lost 8, with 14 bases in between. Germline V CDR1 and CDR2: SGHVS, FQNEAQ. The CDR3 nucleotides read TGTGCCAGCAGCTTAGGGCAGGGGTCGGAAGGCTACACCTTC. This gives the protein CASSLGQGSEGYTF.

The chain links TRBV20-1 to TRBJ2-3, with D tentatively TRBD2 (5 bases). Trimming shortened V by 2 bases and J by 0 bases, and 12 bases separated the two germline ends. CDR1 DFQATT and CDR2 SNEGSKA come from the germline V gene (reference sequence). CDR3 length equals 15 residues. CDR3: CSARRSSESTDTQYF. CDR3 sequence (DNA): TGCAGTGCTAGACGGAGTAGCGAGAGCACAGATACGCAGTATTTT.